Below, one T cell receptor (beta chain) is given with its context. The antigen it recognizes is unknown. No base quality information exists; no much larger clone differs at one position. TCRbeta CDR3 regions were amplified from genomic DNA using the immunoSEQ Assay, a bias-controlled multiplex PCR. As for how the authors treated the data: The number of nucleated cells in each sample was estimated from the amplification of reference gene primers within the assay. To quantify the absolute abundance of each unique TCRbeta CDR3 rearrangement, sequence reads were collapsed and filtered. For each sample, productive Simpson clonality was calculated as the square root of Simpson's diversity index over productive rearrangements. This is the immuneACCESS table as TCRdb keeps it, with only in-frame sequences that have V and J called. A part of the clones is gone; compared with another copy, unresolved V genes explain less than half, and the rest is unexplained. That table is the source of V, J and clone size, and D and trimming were worked out from the DNA. In this sample the table shows roughly 86,000 clones, around 85% of which occur a single time. The ten biggest clones cover around 3.3% of the sample.

In Seattle, one collaborating source enrolled patients while the infection was active and tracked those patients longitudinally over the course of disease. Each collaborating institution followed its own protocols to collect whole blood in K2EDTA tubes. For TCRbeta analysis, collaborators shipped samples as frozen whole blood, isolated PBMCs, or DNA extracted from either of those sample types. The data derive from a study of blood T cell repertoires in COVID-19 (TCRdb year 2020). Looking at the study overall: Samples from collaborators originated in the United States, Italy and Spain and spanned both the acute and convalescent phases of COVID-19. The prospective study material was composed of cDNA or gDNA derived from T cells, B-cell-depleted T cells, or PBMCs. The dataset comprised deeply sampled blood TCRbeta repertoires from subjects exposed to, actively infected with, or recovered from COVID-19. The repertoires were released in a freely available public database intended as a resource for research on the immune response to SARS-CoV-2. The samples were drawn from two sources: the first 160 participants of the ongoing ImmuneRACE study, and over 1,000 subjects contributed by 6 global collaborators. The sample metadata nearly always contained a de-identified subject ID, COVID-19 status, age in years and sex. HLA class I and class II types, where available, came from metadata supplied by the sample provider rather than from assay-based typing. Here is what the overall study found, with its caveats: The quantity of clinical and demographic metadata differed by source and by participant and was supplied without curation.

CDR1 SGHTA and CDR2 FQGNSA were looked up in the germline V gene. Cut back by 2 bases and 10 bases, the V and J ends lie 15 bases apart. The CDR3 covers 15 residues, taking in both the cysteine and the phenylalanine. Only CDR3 DNA remains: 45 bases, in frame from the first base. Sequenced material: peripheral blood. The receptor's source is a woman of 80 years or more with COVID-19, enrolled during active disease. The chain couples TRBV7-2 to TRBJ1-6, with the identity of the D gene unclear. The nucleotide sequence is TGTGCCAGCAGCTTAAAAGGGTTCGGGGTCTCACCCCTCCACTTT. It encodes CASSLKGFGVSPLHF.